The 19 T cell receptor beta chains presented below share a single source sample, sequenced in a study of blood T cell repertoires in COVID-19. TCRdb keeps only in-frame clones here, not all; method: immunoSEQ multiplex PCR. The profile shows about 270,000 clones, 82% of them singletons. The source material was peripheral blood. The receptors were sampled from a woman in her late teens or twenties with acute or convalescent COVID-19.

The rearrangement joins TRBV7-9 to TRBJ1-5; a possible D gene is TRBD1 (5 bases). The CDR3 spans 15 residues. Germline assignment: CDR1 SEHNR and CDR2 FQNEAQ (reference sequence). V gave up 1 base and J gave up 7 bases, with 14 bases separating them. The CDR3 loop is CASSLGYTGDQPQHF. In nucleotides, the CDR3 is TGTGCCAGCAGCTTAGGCTACACGGGGGACCAGCCCCAGCATTTT.

The chain combines TRBV10-3 with TRBJ1-5, with D possibly being TRBD1 (5 bases). V shed 0 bases and J shed 6 bases, with 12 bases lying between them. The CDR3 is made up of 15 amino acids. Germline V gene sequence: CDR1 ENHRY, CDR2 SYGVKD. This CDR3 reads CAISESGQGGQPQHF. The CDR3 coding sequence is TGTGCCATCAGTGAGTCAGGGCAGGGCGGTCAGCCCCAGCATTTT.

This chain uses TRBV5-6 with TRBJ1-1; possibly TRBD1 for D (5 bases). The ends were cut back, 5 bases at V and 7 bases at J, with 15 bases in the middle. Germline CDR1 and CDR2: SGHDT and YYEEEE. This CDR3 has 13 amino acids. The CDR3 reads CASSRTGVLEAFF. In nucleotides, the CDR3 is TGTGCCAGCAGTCGCACGGGGGTTCTTGAAGCTTTCTTT.

V usage is TRBV7-9 and J usage is TRBJ2-2; 9 nucleotides match TRBD1. The trim removed 11 bases at V and 2 bases at J, leaving 12 bases unmatched. This CDR3 is built from 16 residues. Germline CDR1 reads SEHNR; CDR2 reads FQNEAQ (reference sequence). The CDR3 nucleotides are TGTGCCGGGACAGGGCATGTTTGGGCCAACACCGGGGAGCTGTTTTTT. Protein sequence: CAGTGHVWANTGELFF.

The chain carries TRBV7-3 and TRBJ2-1; D gene ambiguous. Trimming took 5 bases from V and 7 from J, leaving 6 bases between them. The CDR3 is made up of 11 amino acids. Germline lookup yields CDR1 SGHTA and CDR2 FQGTGA. The CDR3 region has the DNA TGTGCCAGCAGCACGACAAATGAGCAGTTCTTC. Amino acid sequence: CASSTTNEQFF.

The chain has TRBV3-1 (or the pseudogene TRBV3-2) and TRBJ2-7; 10 positions agree with TRBD2. V dropped 0 bases and J dropped 2; count of bases not matched to a gene: 13. Germline CDR1 reads LGHDT; CDR2 reads YNNKEL (reference sequence). The CDR3 totals 19 residues. CDR3 in DNA: TGTGCCAGCAGCCAAGACGGCGGGTTCGTAGCGGGGGGAACCTACGAGCAGTACTTC. This sequence encodes CASSQDGGFVAGGTYEQYF.

This clone was recorded once. The gene calls are TRBV18 and TRBJ2-3; TRBD1 is a possible D gene (5 bases). V lost 10 bases and J lost 7, with 15 bases in between. This CDR3 has 12 amino acids. Germline CDR1 and CDR2: KGHSH and LQKENI. The DNA of the CDR3 is TGTGCCATCAAGCAGGACATTAATACGCAGTATTTT. Residues: CAIKQDINTQYF.

This rearrangement joins TRBV11-2 to TRBJ2-7; D possibly corresponds to TRBD1 (6 bases). Trimming stripped 5 bases from V and 3 bases from J, with 14 bases between. CDR1 and CDR2 from the germline V gene are SGHAT and FQNNGV. CDR3 length equals 14 residues. The CDR3 DNA reads TGTGCCAGCAGCCAGAGGGGGAGAAGCTACGAGCAGTACTTC. Its translation is CASSQRGRSYEQYF.

The V call is TRBV3-1 (or the pseudogene TRBV3-2), the J call TRBJ1-6; 10 positions match TRBD1. V lost 6 bases and J lost 10; bases outside the gene matches: 3. The V gene's germline CDR1 is LGHDT and CDR2 YNNKEL (reference sequence). This CDR3 is built from 13 residues. The DNA for the CDR3 is TGTGCCAGCAGGGGACAGGGGAACTCACCCCTCCACTTT. This sequence encodes CASRGQGNSPLHF.

DNA for the CDR3: TGTGCCAGCTCACCACCCGGGACAGGGCCCGTCGGTGGCTACACCTTC. Translation: CASSPPGTGPVGGYTF. V is TRBV18 and J is TRBJ1-2; 9 positions agree with TRBD1. The CDR3 covers 16 residues. V was pared by 0 bases and J by 7 bases, with 9 bases of the junction left unmatched. From germline, CDR1 is KGHSH and CDR2 LQKENI.

In its sample, this clone was seen a few times. The chain employs TRBV7-9 and TRBJ2-1; 13 nucleotides align to TRBD2. The CDR3 has 16 amino acids. The V gene end was trimmed by 3 bases and the J gene end by 6 bases; junction bases not matched to a gene: 5. CDR1 and CDR2 from the germline V gene are SEHNR and FQNEAQ (reference sequence). The CDR3 DNA reads as TGTGCCAGCAGCTTTCCGGGACTAGCGGGATCCAATGAGCAGTTCTTC. It codes for CASSFPGLAGSNEQFF.

The chain is built from TRBV6-5 and TRBJ2-7; D gene unclear. Per germline, CDR1 MNHEY and CDR2 SVGAGI. Trimming stripped 8 bases from V and 3 bases from J, with 8 bases between. The CDR3 is made up of 11 amino acids. The CDR3 sequence is CASGDLYEQYF. As DNA, the CDR3 is TGTGCCAGCGGAGATCTCTACGAGCAGTACTTC.

This clone has more than one count but fewer than ten. The chain links TRBV27 to TRBJ1-2; 7 nucleotides match TRBD1. CDR3 length: 14 amino acids. CDR1 and CDR2 from the germline V gene are MNHEY and SMNVEV (reference sequence). With 4 bases clipped from V and 2 bases from J, the junction kept 4 bases outside the gene matches. CDR3 sequence reads: CASSSNRGNYGYTF. Here the CDR3 DNA reads TGTGCCAGCAGTTCCAACAGGGGCAACTATGGCTACACCTTC.

V is TRBV5-4 and J is TRBJ1-2; 7 nucleotides line up with TRBD1. The junction had 4 bases not matched to a gene; V was cut back by 5 bases and J by 3 bases. CDR3 length: 13 residues. Germline V gene sequence: CDR1 SGHNT, CDR2 YYREEE (reference sequence). As DNA, the CDR3 is TGTGCCAGCAGAGCCGGGACAGACTATGGCTACACCTTC. The encoded protein is CASRAGTDYGYTF. The whole variable domain, filled in from reference TRBV5-4 and TRBJ1-2, reads ETGVTQSPTHLIKTRGQQVTLRCSSQSGHNTVSWYQQALGQGPQFIFQYYREEENGRGNFPPRFSGLQFPNYSSELNVNALELDDSALYLCASRAGTDYGYTFGSGTRLTVV.

V and J are TRBV7-8 and TRBJ2-7; 10 bases match TRBD2. Trimming at V came to 6 bases and at J to 5 bases, leaving 19 bases not matched to a gene. CDR3 length: 18 residues. Looked up from germline, CDR1 is SGHVS and CDR2 is FQNEAQ. The CDR3 DNA sequence: TGTGCCAGCAGGAAGGGGCTAGCGGGAGTCTTCGGGGGAAACGAGCAGTACTTC. It is translated as CASRKGLAGVFGGNEQYF.

The chain employs TRBV19 and TRBJ2-7, with D perhaps matching TRBD1 (6 bases). With 6 bases removed from V and 6 bases from J, the gap between germline ends came to 15 bases. CDR1 is LNHDA and CDR2 is SQIVND in the germline V gene (reference sequence). There are 13 residues in the CDR3. In nucleotides, the CDR3 is TGTGCCAGTAGCTTAACTCGGGACACCGAGCAGTACTTC. It encodes CASSLTRDTEQYF. Full variable domain (outside the CDR3, taken from reference TRBV19 and TRBJ2-7): DGGITQSPKYLFRKEGQNVTLSCEQNLNHDAMYWYRQDPGQGLRLIYYSQIVNDFQKGDIAEGYSVSREKKESFPLTVTSAQKNPTAFYLCASSLTRDTEQYFGPGTRLTVT.

This chain links TRBV29-1 with TRBJ1-4; 7 bases map to TRBD1. Germline loops: CDR1 SQVTM, CDR2 ANQGSEA. The CDR3 runs 15 residues. Trimming cost V 1 base and J 6 bases; bases outside gene matches: 8. Written as DNA, the CDR3 is TGCAGCGTTGAAGTGGAGGGGGACAGTCATGAAAAACTGTTTTTT. Translated, it gives CSVEVEGDSHEKLFF.

A single count supports this clone. The chain couples TRBV5-1 to TRBJ2-1, with 7 nucleotides matching TRBD1. The ends lost 1 base at V and 3 bases at J; junction bases unmatched: 4. Germline-derived CDR1 and CDR2 are SGHRS and YFSETQ. The CDR3 spans 15 residues. The CDR3 nucleotides are TGCGCCAGCAGCTTGTCGGCAGGGGGCTACAATGAGCAGTTCTTC. Residues: CASSLSAGGYNEQFF.

V gene TRBV27 combines with J gene TRBJ2-7; tentative D call: TRBD1 (5 bases). Germline loops: CDR1 MNHEY, CDR2 SMNVEV (reference sequence). Trimming cost V 5 bases and J 4 bases, with 15 bases left between them. CDR3 length equals 14 residues. The CDR3 sequence: CASSKDQGLYEQYF. In DNA form, the CDR3 reads TGTGCCAGCAGTAAAGATCAGGGTCTTTACGAGCAGTACTTC.